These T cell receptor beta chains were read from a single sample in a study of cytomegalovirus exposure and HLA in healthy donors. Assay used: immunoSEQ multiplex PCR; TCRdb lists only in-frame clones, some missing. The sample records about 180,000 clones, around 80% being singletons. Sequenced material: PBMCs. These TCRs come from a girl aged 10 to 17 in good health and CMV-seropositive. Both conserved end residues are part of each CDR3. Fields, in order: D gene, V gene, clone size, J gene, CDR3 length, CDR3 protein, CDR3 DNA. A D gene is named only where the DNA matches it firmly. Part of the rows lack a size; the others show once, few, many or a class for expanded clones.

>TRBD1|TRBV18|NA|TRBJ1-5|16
CASSPITGDSNQPQHF
TGTGCCAGCTCACCTATCACAGGGGACAGCAATCAGCCCCAGCATTTT
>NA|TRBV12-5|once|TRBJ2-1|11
CASALYNEQFF
TGTGCTAGTGCCCTTTACAATGAGCAGTTCTTC
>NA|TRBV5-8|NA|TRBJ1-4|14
CASRDRQGNEKLFF
TGTGCCAGCAGAGACAGGCAGGGTAATGAAAAACTGTTTTTT
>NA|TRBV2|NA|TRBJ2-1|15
CASSDLARVHNEQFF
TGTGCCAGCAGTGATCTAGCGAGAGTCCACAATGAGCAGTTCTTC
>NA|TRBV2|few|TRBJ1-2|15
CASNLTPEPNYGYTF
TGTGCCAGCAATCTGACTCCGGAGCCTAACTATGGCTACACCTTC
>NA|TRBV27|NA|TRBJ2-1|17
CASSLIAVDGRVNEQFF
TGTGCCAGCAGTTTAATAGCGGTGGACGGCAGGGTGAATGAGCAGTTCTTC
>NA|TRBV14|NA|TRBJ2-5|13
CASSQDLSGTQYF
TGTGCCAGCAGCCAAGATTTGTCGGGGACCCAGTACTTC
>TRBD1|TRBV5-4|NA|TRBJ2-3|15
CASSPRDSSTDTQYF
TGTGCCAGCAGCCCTCGGGACAGTAGCACAGATACGCAGTATTTT
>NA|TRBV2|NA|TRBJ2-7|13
CASSADLDYEQYF
TGTGCCAGCAGCGCTGACTTAGACTACGAGCAGTACTTC
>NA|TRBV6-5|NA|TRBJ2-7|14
CASSYSQGSGEQYF
TGTGCCAGCAGTTACTCTCAGGGTTCCGGCGAGCAGTACTTC
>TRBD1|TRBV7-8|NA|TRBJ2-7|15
CASSFRDRGGRGQYF
TGTGCCAGCAGCTTTAGGGACAGGGGCGGCCGGGGACAGTACTTC
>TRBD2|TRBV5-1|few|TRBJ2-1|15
CASSLVSGTWNEQFF
TGCGCCAGCAGCTTGGTAAGCGGGACGTGGAATGAGCAGTTCTTC
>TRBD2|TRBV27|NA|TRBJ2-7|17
CASSLAGASGMGYEQYF
TGTGCCAGCAGTCTCGCAGGGGCTAGCGGGATGGGCTACGAGCAGTACTTC
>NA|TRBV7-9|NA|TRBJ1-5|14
CASSLGQYNQPQHF
TGTGCCAGCAGCTTAGGACAGTACAATCAGCCCCAGCATTTT
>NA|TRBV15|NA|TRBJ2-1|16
CATSRDRKSGYNEQFF
TGTGCCACCAGCAGAGATCGCAAGTCCGGCTACAATGAGCAGTTCTTC
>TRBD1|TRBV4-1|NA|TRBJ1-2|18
CASSQDPPDRAFAEGYTF
TGCGCCAGCAGCCAAGATCCTCCGGACAGGGCTTTTGCCGAGGGCTACACCTTC
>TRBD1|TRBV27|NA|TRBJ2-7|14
CASSIDRGRNEQYF
TGTGCCAGCAGTATAGACAGGGGGCGAAACGAGCAGTACTTC
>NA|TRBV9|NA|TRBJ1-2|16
CASSPGLAPIFYGYTF
TGTGCCAGCAGCCCCGGTCTTGCACCAATCTTCTATGGCTACACCTTC
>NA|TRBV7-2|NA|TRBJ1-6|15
CASSLAQALNSPLHF
TGTGCCAGCAGCTTAGCACAGGCATTAAATTCACCCCTCCACTTT
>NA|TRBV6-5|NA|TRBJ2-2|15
CASRGGGWNTGELFF
TGTGCCAGCAGGGGCGGGGGCTGGAACACCGGGGAGCTGTTTTTT
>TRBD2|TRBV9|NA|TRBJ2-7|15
CASSSRTSGSYEQYF
TGTGCCAGCAGCAGTAGGACTAGCGGTTCCTACGAGCAGTACTTC
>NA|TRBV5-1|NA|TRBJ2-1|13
CASSVDRHNEQFF
TGCGCCAGCAGCGTGGACAGACACAATGAGCAGTTCTTC
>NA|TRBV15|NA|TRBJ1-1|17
CATSRERGGGTNTEAFF
TGTGCCACCAGCAGAGAGAGAGGGGGTGGCACGAACACTGAAGCTTTCTTT
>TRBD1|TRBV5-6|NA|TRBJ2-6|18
CASSWGQGGIGGANVLTF
TGTGCCAGCAGCTGGGGACAGGGGGGAATTGGTGGGGCCAACGTCCTGACTTTC
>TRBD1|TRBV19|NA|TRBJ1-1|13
CASTDRGITEAFF
TGTGCCAGTACCGACAGGGGAATCACTGAAGCTTTCTTT
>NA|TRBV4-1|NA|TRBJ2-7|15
CASSRVPLGGGEQYF
TGCGCCAGCAGCCGGGTCCCTCTGGGTGGAGGCGAGCAGTACTTC
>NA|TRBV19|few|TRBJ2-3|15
CASSIGLTSTDTQYF
TGTGCCAGTAGTATAGGACTGACTAGCACAGATACGCAGTATTTT
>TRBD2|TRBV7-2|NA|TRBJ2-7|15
CASSSPGTSPYEQYF
TGTGCCAGCAGCTCACCCGGGACTAGTCCCTACGAGCAGTACTTC
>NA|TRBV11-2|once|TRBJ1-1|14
CASSARGMNTEAFF
TGTGCCAGCAGCGCTAGGGGGATGAACACTGAAGCTTTCTTT
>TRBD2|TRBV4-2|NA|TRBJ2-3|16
CASSPVDAGGADTQYF
TGTGCCAGCAGCCCCGTAGATGCGGGAGGGGCAGATACGCAGTATTTT
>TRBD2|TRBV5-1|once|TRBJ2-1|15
CASSLSSGTYNEQFF
TGCGCCAGCAGCTTGTCTAGCGGGACCTACAATGAGCAGTTCTTC
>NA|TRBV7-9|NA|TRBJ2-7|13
CASGAFWAYEQYF
TGTGCCAGCGGAGCCTTCTGGGCCTACGAGCAGTACTTC
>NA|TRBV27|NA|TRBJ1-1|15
CASRFNPTIDTEAFF
TGTGCCAGCAGGTTCAATCCGACAATTGACACTGAAGCTTTCTTT